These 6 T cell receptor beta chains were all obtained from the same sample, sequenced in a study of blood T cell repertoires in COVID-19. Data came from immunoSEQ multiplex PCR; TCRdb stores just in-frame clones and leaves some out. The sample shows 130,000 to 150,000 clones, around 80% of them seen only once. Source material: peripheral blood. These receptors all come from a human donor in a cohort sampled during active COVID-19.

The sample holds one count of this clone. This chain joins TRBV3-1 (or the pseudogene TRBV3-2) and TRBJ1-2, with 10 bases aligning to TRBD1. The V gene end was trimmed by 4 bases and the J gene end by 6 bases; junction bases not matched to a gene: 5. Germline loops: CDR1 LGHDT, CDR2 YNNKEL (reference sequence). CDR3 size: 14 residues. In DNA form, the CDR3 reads TGTGCCAGCAGCCTTCGACAGGGGGCCGATGGCTACACCTTC. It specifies CASSLRQGADGYTF.

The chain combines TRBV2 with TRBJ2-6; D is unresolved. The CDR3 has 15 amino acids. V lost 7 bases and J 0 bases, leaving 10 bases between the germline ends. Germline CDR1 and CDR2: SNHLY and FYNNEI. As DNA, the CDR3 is TGTGCCAGCAAGGCAGGATTCTCTGGGGCCAACGTCCTGACTTTC. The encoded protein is CASKAGFSGANVLTF.

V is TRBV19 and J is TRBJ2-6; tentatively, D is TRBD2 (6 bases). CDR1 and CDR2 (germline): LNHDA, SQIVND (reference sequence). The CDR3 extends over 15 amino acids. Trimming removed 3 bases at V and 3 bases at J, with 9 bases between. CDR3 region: CASSISGVGANVLTF. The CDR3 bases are TGTGCCAGTAGTATTTCGGGAGTTGGGGCCAACGTCCTGACTTTC.

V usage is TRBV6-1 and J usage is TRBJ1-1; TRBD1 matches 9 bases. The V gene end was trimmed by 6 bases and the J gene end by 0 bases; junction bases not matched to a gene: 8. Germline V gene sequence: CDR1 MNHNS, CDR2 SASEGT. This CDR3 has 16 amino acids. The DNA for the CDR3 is TGTGCCAGCAGAGAAACAGGGGGCTGGATGAACACTGAAGCTTTCTTT. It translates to CASRETGGWMNTEAFF.

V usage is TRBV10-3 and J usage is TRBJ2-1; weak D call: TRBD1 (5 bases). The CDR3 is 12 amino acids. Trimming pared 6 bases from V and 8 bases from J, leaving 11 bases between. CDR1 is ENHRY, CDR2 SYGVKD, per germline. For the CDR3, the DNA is TGTGCCATCAGGGGGCTTGTGGATGAGCAGTTCTTC. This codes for CAIRGLVDEQFF.

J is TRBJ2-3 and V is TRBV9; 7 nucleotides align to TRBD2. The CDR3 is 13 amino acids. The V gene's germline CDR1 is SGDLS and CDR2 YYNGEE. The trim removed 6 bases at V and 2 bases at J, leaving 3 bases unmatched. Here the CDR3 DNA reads TGTGCCAGCAAGCGGGAAAACACAGATACGCAGTATTTT. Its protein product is CASKRENTDTQYF.